The clone carrying this T cell receptor beta chain was found a few times. The data originate from a study of shared T cell receptors in the human thymus. The V and J ends lost 10 bases and 4 bases respectively, with 16 bases between them. The CDR3 spans 13 residues. CDR1 and CDR2 (germline): SNHLY, FYNNEI. Here immunoSEQ multiplex PCR was the method, and the copy in TCRdb shows in-frame clones only, minus some. The sample records 650,000 to 950,000 clones, approximately 83% being singletons. The same data also went into a second study, on human thymus T cells. In that study: The thymus tissue came from resections taken during corrective heart surgery. Among thymic and blood repertoires, usage of V and J genes appeared biased. Among unrelated individuals, related research reported thymic repertoires that overlapped highly.

The J gene is TRBJ1-2, the V gene TRBV2; D possibly corresponds to TRBD1 (5 bases). The source of this sequence is a girl less than two years old with a congenital heart defect. Sequencing input: thymocytes. CDR3 nucleotides: TGTGCCACCCACCCTCGGGGGATCTATGGCTACACCTTC. Its translation is CATHPRGIYGYTF.